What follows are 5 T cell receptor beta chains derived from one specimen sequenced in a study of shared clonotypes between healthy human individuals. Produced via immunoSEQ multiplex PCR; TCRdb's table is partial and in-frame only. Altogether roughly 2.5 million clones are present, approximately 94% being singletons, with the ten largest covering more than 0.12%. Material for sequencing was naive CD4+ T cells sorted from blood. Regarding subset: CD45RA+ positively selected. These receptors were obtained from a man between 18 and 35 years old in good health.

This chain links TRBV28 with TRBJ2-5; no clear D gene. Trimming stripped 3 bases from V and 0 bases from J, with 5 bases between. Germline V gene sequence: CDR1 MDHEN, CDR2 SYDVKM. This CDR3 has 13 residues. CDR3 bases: TGTGCCAGCAGTTTGGCAGACCAAGAGACCCAGTACTTC. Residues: CASSLADQETQYF.

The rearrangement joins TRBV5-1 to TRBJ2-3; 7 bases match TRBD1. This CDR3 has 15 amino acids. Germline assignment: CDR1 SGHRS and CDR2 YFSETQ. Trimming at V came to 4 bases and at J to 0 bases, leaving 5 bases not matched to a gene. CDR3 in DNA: TGCGCCAGCAGCCCACAGGGGTACAGCACAGATACGCAGTATTTT. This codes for CASSPQGYSTDTQYF.

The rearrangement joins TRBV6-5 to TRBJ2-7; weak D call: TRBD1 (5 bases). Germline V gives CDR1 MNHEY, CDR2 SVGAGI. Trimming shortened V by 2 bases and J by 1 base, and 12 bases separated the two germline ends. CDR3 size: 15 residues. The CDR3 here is CASSYRAAGSYEQYF. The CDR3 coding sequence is TGTGCCAGCAGTTACAGGGCGGCAGGGTCCTACGAGCAGTACTTC.

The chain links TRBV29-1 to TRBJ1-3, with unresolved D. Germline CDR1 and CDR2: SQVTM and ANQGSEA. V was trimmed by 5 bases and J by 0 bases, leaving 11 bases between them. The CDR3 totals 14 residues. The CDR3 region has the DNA TGCAGCGTTAGAACAGAAACCTCTGGAAACACCATATATTTT. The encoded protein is CSVRTETSGNTIYF.

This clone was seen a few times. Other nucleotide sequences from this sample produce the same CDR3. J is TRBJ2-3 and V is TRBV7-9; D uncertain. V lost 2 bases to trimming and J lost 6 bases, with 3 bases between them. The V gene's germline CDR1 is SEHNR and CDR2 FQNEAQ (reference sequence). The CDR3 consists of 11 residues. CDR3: CASSLSDTQYF. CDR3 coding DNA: TGTGCCAGCAGCTTATCGGATACGCAGTATTTT. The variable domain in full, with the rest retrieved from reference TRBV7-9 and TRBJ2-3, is DTGVSQNPRHKITKRGQNVTFRCDPISEHNRLYWYRQTLGQGPEFLTYFQNEAQLEKSRLLSDRFSAERPKGSFSTLEIQRTEQGDSAMYLCASSLSDTQYFGPGTRLTVL.